This entry lists 5 T cell receptor beta chains sequenced from one sample in a study of cytomegalovirus exposure and HLA in healthy donors. Assay: immunoSEQ multiplex PCR; the TCRdb copy retains only in-frame clones and omits some. The sample shows some 170,000 clones, 86% of them seen only once. Sequencing was performed on PBMCs. Receptor source: a man between 18 and 35 years old in good health and CMV-seropositive.

The rearrangement uses TRBV2 and TRBJ2-2; 10 nucleotides agree with TRBD2. The CDR3 has 15 residues. CDR1 SNHLY and CDR2 FYNNEI come from the germline V gene. Trimming at V came to 6 bases and at J to 5 bases, leaving 6 bases not matched to a gene. CDR3 nucleotides: TGTGCCAGCAGGTTACTAGCGGGGATGACCGGGGAGCTGTTTTTT. Amino acid sequence: CASRLLAGMTGELFF.

V and J are TRBV2 and TRBJ2-2; 8 bases align to TRBD1. CDR1 is SNHLY, CDR2 FYNNEI, per germline. The trim removed 5 bases at V and 7 bases at J, leaving 9 bases unmatched. The CDR3 has 15 amino acids. This chain's CDR3 is CASSSPGQAVGELFF. Here the CDR3 DNA reads TGTGCCAGCAGTTCCCCGGGACAGGCGGTCGGGGAGCTGTTTTTT.

This chain links TRBV5-6 with TRBJ1-2; 7 bases are shared with TRBD1. Germline CDR1 SGHDT, CDR2 YYEEEE. With V trimmed by 1 base and J by 0 bases, 0 bases remained unmatched. The CDR3 covers 14 residues. CDR3 loop: CASSLQGANYGYTF. The DNA of the CDR3 is TGTGCCAGCAGCTTGCAGGGGGCTAACTATGGCTACACCTTC.

The table lists this clone with a few counts. V and J are TRBV18 and TRBJ1-2; D unresolved. Trimming pared 7 bases from V and 5 bases from J, leaving 14 bases between. Germline V gives CDR1 KGHSH, CDR2 LQKENI. This CDR3 is built from 13 residues. In DNA form, the CDR3 reads TGTGCCAGCTTAAAAGCTTTGGAGTATGGCTACACCTTC. This gives the protein CASLKALEYGYTF.

The V gene is TRBV7-9, the J gene TRBJ1-5, with 10 bases fitting TRBD1. The CDR3 sequence is 16 residues long. J gave up 1 base and V 5 bases, and 5 bases lay outside the gene matches. The germline V gene has CDR1 SEHNR and CDR2 FQNEAQ (reference sequence). DNA of the CDR3: TGTGCCAGCAGCGCAGACAGGGGGCCGAGCAATCAGCCCCAGCATTTT. This codes for CASSADRGPSNQPQHF.